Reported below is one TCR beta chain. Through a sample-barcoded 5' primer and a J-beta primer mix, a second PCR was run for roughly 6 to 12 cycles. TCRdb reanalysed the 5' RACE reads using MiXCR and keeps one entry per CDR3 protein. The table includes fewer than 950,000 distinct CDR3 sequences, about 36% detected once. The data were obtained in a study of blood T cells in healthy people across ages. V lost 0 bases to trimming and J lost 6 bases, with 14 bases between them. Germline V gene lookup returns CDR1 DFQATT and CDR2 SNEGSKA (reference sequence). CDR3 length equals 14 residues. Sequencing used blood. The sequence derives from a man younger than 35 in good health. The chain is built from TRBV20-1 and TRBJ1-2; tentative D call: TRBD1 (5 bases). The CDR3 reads CSARDGVRGNGYTF. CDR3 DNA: TGCAGTGCTAGAGATGGGGTGAGGGGCAATGGCTACACCTTC.